The clone carrying this TCR beta chain has only a few counts. Antigen: not known. Template material for amplifying TCR beta CDR3 regions consisted of RNA transcripts. HTBI primers were employed in a first-round RT-PCR of the TCR CDR3. TCRdb called the multiplex PCR reads again in MiXCR, with one record for every CDR3 protein. Among 350,000 to 450,000 distinct CDR3 sequences listed, approximately 18% were seen once. This record comes from a study of T cells in Graves' hyperthyroidism and ophthalmopathy. Overall study results and limits: From stable hyperthyroidism, ophthalmopathy was set apart by a 13 V-J model. The model anticipated ophthalmopathy a median approximately six months pre-onset.

Exclusion followed for patients with uncontrolled infection, other autoimmune disease, pregnancy or lactation. The CDR3 is 13 residues long. CDR1 and CDR2 from the germline V gene are DFQATT and SNEGSKA (reference sequence). V lost 1 base and J 6 bases, leaving 9 bases between the germline ends. Sequencing input: blood. This clonotype originated in a woman aged 25 to 39 with Graves' hyperthyroidism that later progressed to Graves' ophthalmopathy. The V and J genes are TRBV20-1 and TRBJ2-2, with D maybe TRBD1 (5 bases). The CDR3 region is CSARGDSPGELFF. CDR3 nucleotide sequence: TGCAGTGCTAGAGGAGACAGTCCCGGGGAGCTGTTTTTT.